The 26 T cell receptor beta chains below were found in one sample sequenced in a study of T cell clones after liver transplantation (dated by TCRdb to the late 2010s). Library preparation employed the immunoSEQ multiplex PCR assay. In its TCRdb copy, this immuneACCESS table keeps in-frame sequences only and misses some clones. Where compared with another copy, unresolved V genes explain less than half of these, and the others have no known cause. The sample table holds around 13,000 clones, of which over 65% were seen once. Approximately 33% of the sample is held by the ten biggest clonotypes. The material sequenced was CD8+ T cells from blood, taken at the 22-month timepoint. These receptors were collected from a human patient who received a liver transplant. Following a transplant, some T lymphocytes may have been derived from the graft donor.

This clone was observed a handful of times. The chain combines TRBV7-9 with TRBJ2-5, with D maybe TRBD2 (5 bases). Germline CDR1 SEHNR, CDR2 FQNEAQ (reference sequence). The CDR3 has 14 amino acids. The V gene lost 5 bases and the J gene lost 5 bases, with 15 bases spanning the gap. The DNA for the CDR3 is TGTGCCAGCAGCCAGGCGCGGGTGGAGGAGACCCAGTACTTC. Translation: CASSQARVEETQYF.

The chain links TRBV7-9 to TRBJ1-4; D is uncertain. The V and J ends lost 1 base and 3 bases respectively, with 9 bases between them. CDR3 length equals 15 residues. Germline CDR1 is SEHNR and CDR2 is FQNEAQ (reference sequence). CDR3 bases: TGTGCCAGCAGCTTAGTTCTACAGTCTAATGAAAAACTGTTTTTT. It translates to CASSLVLQSNEKLFF.

The V gene is TRBV30, the J gene TRBJ2-5, with a tentative D call TRBD1 (7 bases). This CDR3 spans 15 amino acids. The germline V gene has CDR1 GTSNPN and CDR2 SVGIG (reference sequence). Trimming stripped 1 base from V and 2 bases from J, with 14 bases between. CDR3 sequence (DNA): TGTGCCTGGAGTGCCGGGGCGGGACAGCAAGAGACCCAGTACTTC. Protein: CAWSAGAGQQETQYF. The entire variable domain, with the rest obtained from reference TRBV30 and TRBJ2-5, is as follows: SQTIHQWPATLVQPVGSPLSLECTVEGTSNPNLYWYRQAAGRGLQLLFYSVGIGQISSEVPQNLSASRPQDRQFILSSKKLLLSDSGFYLCAWSAGAGQQETQYFGPGTRLLVL.

This chain joins TRBV27 and TRBJ2-7, with 7 bases identical to TRBD2. In germline, CDR1 is MNHEY, CDR2 SMNVEV (reference sequence). J gave up 0 bases and V 6 bases, and 14 bases lay outside the gene matches. This CDR3 spans 17 amino acids. The CDR3 is CASRSPGEGPNSYEQYF. Written as DNA, the CDR3 is TGTGCCAGCAGATCTCCGGGGGAGGGTCCGAACTCCTACGAGCAGTACTTC.

The CDR3 DNA reads TGCGCCAGCAGCTTGGACTCGGAAGCCTACGAGCAGTACTTC. This gives the protein CASSLDSEAYEQYF. This chain connects TRBV5-1 to TRBJ2-7; the D is unclear. Germline V gene lookup returns CDR1 SGHRS and CDR2 YFSETQ. V was trimmed by 0 bases and J by 2 bases, leaving 9 bases between them. The CDR3 loop spans 14 amino acids.

The CDR3 coding sequence is TGCAGCGTTGAGACAGGGAGTAGCATGAACACTGAAGCTTTCTTT. Its protein product is CSVETGSSMNTEAFF. The V and J genes are TRBV29-1 and TRBJ1-1, with 7 bases matching TRBD1. Per germline, CDR1 SQVTM and CDR2 ANQGSEA. Unmatched junction bases numbered 7, after V lost 3 bases and J lost 0 bases. The CDR3 length is 15 residues.

The chain is built from TRBV7-3 and TRBJ1-6; a weak D match, TRBD1 (6 bases). CDR1 is SGHTA, CDR2 FQGTGA, per germline. The V end was cut by 6 bases, the J end by 7 bases, with 10 bases between. There are 13 residues in the CDR3. The CDR3 protein is CASRGGRNSPLHF. In nucleotides, the CDR3 is TGTGCCAGCAGGGGGGGCAGGAATTCACCCCTCCACTTT. Full variable domain (remainder filled in from reference TRBV7-3 and TRBJ1-6): GAGVSQTPSNKVTEKGKYVELRCDPISGHTALYWYRQSLGQGPEFLIYFQGTGAADDSGLPNDRFFAVRPEGSVSTLKIQRTERGDSAVYLCASRGGRNSPLHFGNGTRLTVT.

There are a few counts of this clone. Compared with germline, one end of the junction differs, possibly owing to a read error. This chain connects TRBV5-4 to TRBJ2-2; TRBD2 matches 11 bases. This CDR3 spans 16 amino acids. CDR1 and CDR2 (germline): SGHNT, YYREEE (reference sequence). The CDR3 loop is CASSDLAGGVAGELFF. For the CDR3, the DNA is TGCGCCAGCAGCGACCTAGCGGGGGGCGTCGCCGGGGAGCTGTTTTTT.

The V gene is TRBV2, the J gene TRBJ1-4; the match to TRBD1 covers 7 bases. J gave up 3 bases and V 6 bases, and 10 bases lay outside the gene matches. Germline-derived CDR1 and CDR2 are SNHLY and FYNNEI. The length of the CDR3 is 16 residues. The CDR3 DNA follows: TGTGCCAGCAGGAAAGTTACAGGGGCCGCTAATGAAAAACTGTTTTTT. Its translation is CASRKVTGAANEKLFF.

V usage is TRBV6-1 and J usage is TRBJ2-7; D unresolved. Deletions cut 5 bases from V and 0 bases from J, with 5 bases between. The germline V gene encodes CDR1 MNHNS and CDR2 SASEGT. The CDR3 length is 12 residues. Here the CDR3 DNA reads TGTGCCAGCAGTATAAGCTCCTACGAGCAGTACTTC. This codes for CASSISSYEQYF.

The chain is built from TRBV5-4 and TRBJ1-1; the match to TRBD1 covers 7 bases. V dropped 2 bases and J dropped 4; count of bases not matched to a gene: 5. CDR3 length: 14 amino acids. Germline V gene lookup returns CDR1 SGHNT and CDR2 YYREEE (reference sequence). CDR3 loop: CASSFGSGGTEAFF. CDR3 coding DNA: TGTGCCAGCAGCTTTGGCTCAGGGGGCACTGAAGCTTTCTTT.

The chain links TRBV7-8 to TRBJ2-3; the match to TRBD2 covers 15 bases. This CDR3 has 18 residues. Trimming removed 4 bases from V and 2 bases from J; junction bases left unmatched: 7. Germline-derived CDR1 and CDR2 are SGHVS and FQNEAQ. The CDR3, as DNA: TGTGCCAGCAGCTCGCTTGGACTAGCGGGAGGGTACACAGATACGCAGTATTTT. Its protein product is CASSSLGLAGGYTDTQYF.

The chain uses TRBV19 and TRBJ1-5; perhaps TRBD1 as D (5 bases). The CDR3 consists of 15 residues. The V end lost 3 bases, the J end lost 1 base, and 10 bases lay between the germline ends. Germline values: CDR1 LNHDA, CDR2 SQIVND (reference sequence). The CDR3 DNA reads TGTGCCAGTAGTATCCAGGGACTGAGCAATCAGCCCCAGCATTTT. This gives the protein CASSIQGLSNQPQHF.

V and J are TRBV28 and TRBJ2-7; 7 bases align to TRBD2. The junction had 4 bases not matched to a gene; V was cut back by 3 bases and J by 2 bases. The CDR3 loop spans 14 amino acids. The V gene's germline CDR1 is MDHEN and CDR2 SYDVKM. CDR3 residues: CASSFGEGAYEQYF. For the CDR3, the DNA is TGTGCCAGCAGTTTTGGGGAGGGAGCCTACGAGCAGTACTTC.

The chain is built from TRBV5-1 and TRBJ2-7; maybe TRBD2 (6 bases). Germline V lookup: CDR1 SGHRS, CDR2 YFSETQ. The V and J ends lost 4 bases and 3 bases respectively, with 11 bases between them. This CDR3 has 13 residues. The CDR3 DNA is TGCGCCAGCAGCCCGGGAGTGGGCTACGAGCAGTACTTC. Protein sequence: CASSPGVGYEQYF.

J is TRBJ1-2 and V is TRBV4-1, with unresolved D. CDR1 is MGHRA and CDR2 is YSYEKL in the germline V gene. Trimming stripped 0 bases from V and 1 base from J, with 3 bases between. This CDR3 is built from 13 residues. CDR3 coding DNA: TGCGCCAGCAGCCAAGAAGTTAACTATGGCTACACCTTC. Translated: CASSQEVNYGYTF.

J is TRBJ2-7 and V is TRBV6-9; D is undetermined. CDR1 is MNHGY and CDR2 is SVAAGI in the germline V gene. V lost 5 bases and J 3 bases, leaving 11 bases between the germline ends. This CDR3 contains 13 residues. The CDR3 region is CASSPTGLYEQYF. CDR3 in DNA: TGTGCCAGCAGTCCGACGGGCCTCTACGAGCAGTACTTC.

This chain uses TRBV14 with TRBJ1-2; 8 bases agree with TRBD1. The CDR3 is made up of 16 amino acids. The germline V gene encodes CDR1 SGHDN and CDR2 FVKESK. J was trimmed by 4 bases and V by 3 bases; bases with no gene match: 10. CDR3 in amino acids: CASSHYRGQGGYGYTF. In DNA form, the CDR3 reads TGTGCCAGCAGCCATTACCGAGGACAGGGAGGCTATGGCTACACCTTC.

Judged by abundance, this clone is medium-sized. The J gene is TRBJ2-3, the V gene TRBV11-3, with D perhaps TRBD1 or TRBD2 (6 bases each). The CDR3 has 15 amino acids. CDR1 SGHNT and CDR2 YENEEA come from the germline V gene. Trimming took off 5 bases at V and 5 bases at J, with 17 bases between the two ends. The CDR3 coding sequence is TGTGCCAGCAGCCCCGGAGGGGGGAGTTTAGATACGCAGTATTTT. This sequence encodes CASSPGGGSLDTQYF.

The chain joins TRBV5-4 to TRBJ2-3; D remains ambiguous. CDR3 length: 12 amino acids. Germline V gene sequence: CDR1 SGHNT, CDR2 YYREEE (reference sequence). V lost 3 bases and J lost 3, with 5 bases in between. The CDR3 sequence: CASSSHTDTQYF. CDR3 bases: TGTGCCAGCAGCTCCCATACAGATACGCAGTATTTT.

V is TRBV29-1 and J is TRBJ2-1; TRBD2 agrees at 8 bases. The CDR3 sequence is 14 residues long. Germline CDR1 SQVTM, CDR2 ANQGSEA. The J segment lost 0 bases and the V segment lost 6 bases, leaving 4 bases of the junction unmatched. The CDR3, as DNA: TGCAGCGTGGGGACTAGTACCTCCTACAATGAGCAGTTCTTC. Translating it yields CSVGTSTSYNEQFF.

This clone was seen once. This chain connects TRBV11-1 to TRBJ1-1; no clear D. The germline V and J ends were trimmed by 0 bases and 2 bases, with 7 bases remaining between them. This CDR3 contains 14 residues. Germline V lookup: CDR1 SGHAT, CDR2 FQDESV (reference sequence). For the CDR3, the DNA is TGTGCCAGCAGCTTAGCGGCATTTAACACTGAAGCTTTCTTT. This encodes CASSLAAFNTEAFF.

This rearrangement joins TRBV6-6 to TRBJ2-7; perhaps TRBD2 as D (6 bases). The germline V gene has CDR1 MNHNY and CDR2 SVGAGI (reference sequence). Deletions cut 2 bases from V and 2 bases from J, with 13 bases between. The CDR3 runs to 15 residues. CDR3: CASSYPPGLAYEQYF. CDR3 bases: TGTGCCAGCAGTTACCCTCCGGGACTTGCCTACGAGCAGTACTTC.

The chain links TRBV28 to TRBJ2-1; 9 positions agree with TRBD1. Per the germline V gene, CDR1 is MDHEN and CDR2 is SYDVKM. V gave up 2 bases and J gave up 13 bases; unmatched junction bases: 15. This CDR3 is 16 amino acids long. The CDR3 bases are TGTGCCAGCAGTTTACCCCGGGACAGGGAGGGATCGTCACAGTTCTTC. Translating it yields CASSLPRDREGSSQFF.

V gene TRBV4-3 combines with J gene TRBJ1-6, with 9 bases aligning to TRBD1. The length of the CDR3 is 15 residues. Germline CDR1 reads LGHNA; CDR2 reads YSLEER. Trimming at V came to 5 bases and at J to 9 bases, leaving 8 bases not matched to a gene. The CDR3 DNA is TGCGCCAGCAGCAAGTCACAGGGGGCCGGTTCACCCCTCCACTTT. It yields the protein CASSKSQGAGSPLHF.

V usage is TRBV28 and J usage is TRBJ2-2; 12 bases are shared with TRBD2. The germline gives CDR1 MDHEN, CDR2 SYDVKM. This CDR3 comprises 19 residues. J was trimmed by 7 bases and V by 4 bases; bases with no gene match: 16. CDR3 loop: CASSSDLSGLAGLNGELFF. The CDR3 nucleotides read TGTGCCAGCAGTTCCGATCTTTCGGGACTAGCGGGCCTGAACGGGGAGCTGTTTTTT.